This T cell receptor (beta chain) was documented in a study of T cell responses to AZD1222 COVID-19 vaccine. Study background: Samples with a second dose at about 4 or about 12 weeks were pooled together. Overall study results and limits: The CD4 TCRs associated with vaccination extended across spike and predominated at 160-218 and 743-854. Spike-specific TCR breadth and depth went up after people got two AZD1222 doses. Per reports, nearly half of all spike-specific TCRs target regions that are unmutated in variants.

Note on this clone: Its antigen is not known.

The V gene lost 8 bases and the J gene lost 5 bases, with 15 bases spanning the gap. CDR3 size: 13 residues. Germline V gene data show CDR1 as MNHEY and CDR2 as SVGAGI. Assay: immunoSEQ multiplex PCR; the TCRdb copy retains only in-frame clones and omits some. Here the sample spans over 120,000 clones, about 93% being singletons. Sequences were derived from peripheral blood, sampled on day 0 of AZD1222 vaccination. The clonotype comes from an adult in good health. The chain recombines TRBV6-5 with TRBJ1-2, with a tentative D call TRBD1 (5 bases). This CDR3 reads CASALTGPYGYTF. As DNA, the CDR3 is TGTGCCAGCGCTCTAACGGGACCATATGGCTACACCTTC.